This TCR beta chain was identified during a study of T cells expressing NK-cell markers. Study background: It was from sorted CD3+CD56+NKG2C+, CD3+CD56+NKG2C- and CD3+CD56-NKG2C+ T cells that TCR beta repertoires came. Notes on the study in general: Among four donors, these clonotypes also ranked first in the CD3+CD56-NKG2C+ fraction.

The CDR3 consists of 13 residues. CDR1 is SQVTM and CDR2 is ANQGSEA in the germline V gene. A remark on this clonotype: Its target is not known.

Generation of TCR beta cDNA was performed by 5'RACE template switching incorporating UMIs. No DNA is given; TCRdb re-called the 5' RACE reads and lists each CDR3 protein once. This table holds roughly 450,000 distinct CDR3 sequences. The receptor was derived from a woman between 45 and 65 years old in good health. Sequencing used blood T cells: a sorted CD56 or NKG2C T cell subset, CD4+ or CD8+ T cells, or bulk PBMC T cells (not recorded which). This sequence joins TRBV29-1 and TRBJ2-1; TCRdb selects TRBD2, and the lack of DNA leaves this call unchecked. CDR3 in amino acids: CSVDRFPGGEQFF.